The present entry profiles one T cell receptor beta chain with its context. The antigen remains undetermined. The genomic DNA of each subset was split evenly across several immunoSEQ plates. Authors' methods: ImmunoSEQ output lacked quality scores and full-length reads, limiting matched filtering. Clones were read by immunoSEQ multiplex PCR, and TCRdb kept only the in-frame ones, dropping some. D and trimming were read from the DNA, whereas the V and J calls and clone size are those reported in that table. The profile shows about 1 million clones, 75% of them singletons. Subsets obtained from CD4+ cells comprised CD45RA+ naive and CD45RA-negative memory cells. V gave up 9 bases and J gave up 5 bases; unmatched junction bases: 7. The CDR3 sequence is 13 residues long. Germline V gives CDR1 ENHRY, CDR2 SYGVKD. This specimen comes from a study of shared clonotypes between healthy human individuals. General study results and limits: Measured sharing among donors was expected to vary with sequencing depth.

The clonotype originates from a man aged 18 to 29 in good health. The sequenced sample consisted of memory CD4+ T cells sorted from blood. The subset was: CD45RA-negative fraction. The chain combines TRBV10-3 with TRBJ1-5; 7 nucleotides align to TRBD1. Here the CDR3 reads CAMGTVADQPQHF. The CDR3 DNA is TGTGCCATGGGGACAGTGGCCGATCAGCCCCAGCATTTT.